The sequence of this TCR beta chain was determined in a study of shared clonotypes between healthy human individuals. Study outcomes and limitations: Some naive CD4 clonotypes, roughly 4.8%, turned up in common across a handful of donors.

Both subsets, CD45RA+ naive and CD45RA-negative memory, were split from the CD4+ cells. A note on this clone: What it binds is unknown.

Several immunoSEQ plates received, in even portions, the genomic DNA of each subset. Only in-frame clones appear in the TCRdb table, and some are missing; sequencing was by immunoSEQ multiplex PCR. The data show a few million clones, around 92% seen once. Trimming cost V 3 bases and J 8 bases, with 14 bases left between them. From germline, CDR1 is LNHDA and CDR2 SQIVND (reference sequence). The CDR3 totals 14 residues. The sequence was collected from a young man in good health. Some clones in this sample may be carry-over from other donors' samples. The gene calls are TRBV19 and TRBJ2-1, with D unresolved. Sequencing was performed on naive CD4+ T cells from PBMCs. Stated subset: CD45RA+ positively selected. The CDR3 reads CASSIMGMSDEQFF. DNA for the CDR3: TGTGCCAGTAGTATTATGGGGATGAGCGATGAGCAGTTCTTC.